What follows are 18 T cell receptor beta chains derived from one specimen sequenced in a study of cytomegalovirus exposure and HLA in healthy donors. Primers: 60 Vbeta forward and 13 Jbeta reverse. Sequencing used immunoSEQ multiplex PCR; TCRdb keeps in-frame clones, though not all of them. The sample shows some 78,000 clones, 80% of them seen only once. Sequenced input: PBMCs. These receptors all come from a woman aged 45-60 years in good health and CMV-seropositive.

The gene calls are TRBV10-2 and TRBJ2-3; D call uncertain. The ends were cut back, 8 bases at V and 2 bases at J, with 8 bases in the middle. Germline loops: CDR1 WSHSY, CDR2 SAAADI. The CDR3 consists of 12 residues. The CDR3 sequence is CASSLYTDTQYF. The CDR3 DNA reads TGCGCCAGCTCCTTGTACACAGATACGCAGTATTTT.

The V and J genes are TRBV14 and TRBJ2-7; 8 bases match TRBD1. Germline trimming cut 2 bases from V and 3 bases from J; bases unmatched to any gene: 6. Germline assignment: CDR1 SGHDN and CDR2 FVKESK. The CDR3 contains 15 residues. The CDR3, as DNA: TGTGCCAGCAGCCAACTAGACAGGGGCGACTACGAGCAGTACTTC. Translated: CASSQLDRGDYEQYF.

Here the CDR3 reads CASSPGGRYNEQFF. The CDR3 DNA is TGTGCCAGCAGCCCCGGGGGGAGGTACAATGAGCAGTTCTTC. The rearrangement joins TRBV5-4 to TRBJ2-1; 7 bases map to TRBD2. Trimming removed 4 bases from V and 4 bases from J; junction bases left unmatched: 5. In germline, CDR1 is SGHNT, CDR2 YYREEE (reference sequence). CDR3 length: 14 residues.

The chain combines TRBV27 with TRBJ2-1; a weak D match, TRBD2 (6 bases). CDR1 and CDR2 from the germline V gene are MNHEY and SMNVEV (reference sequence). Trimming took 5 bases from V and 4 from J, leaving 18 bases between them. This CDR3 is 16 amino acids long. The CDR3 nucleotides are TGTGCCAGCAGTACTCCGACGGGGGATTTTTACAATGAGCAGTTCTTC. Translated, it gives CASSTPTGDFYNEQFF.

The count of this clone is one. The genes are TRBV2 and TRBJ1-1; 9 positions agree with TRBD1. CDR3 size: 14 residues. CDR1 is SNHLY and CDR2 is FYNNEI in the germline V gene. The V gene end was trimmed by 6 bases and the J gene end by 5 bases; junction bases not matched to a gene: 7. The CDR3 DNA reads TGTGCCAGCAGCCAGGGACAGGGTAGGACTGAAGCTTTCTTT. It yields the protein CASSQGQGRTEAFF. Full variable domain (missing parts from reference TRBV2 and TRBJ1-1): EPEVTQTPSHQVTQMGQEVILRCVPISNHLYFYWYRQILGQKVEFLVSFYNNEISEKSEIFDDQFSVERPDGSNFTLKIRSTKLEDSAMYFCASSQGQGRTEAFFGQGTRLTVV.

This chain joins TRBV7-8 and TRBJ2-3, with 14 bases fitting TRBD2. The CDR3 totals 19 residues. Germline loops: CDR1 SGHVS, CDR2 FQNEAQ. The ends lost 2 bases at V and 0 bases at J; junction bases unmatched: 7. Here the CDR3 reads CASSLNGLAGGTSTDTQYF. The CDR3 DNA reads TGTGCCAGCAGCTTAAATGGACTAGCGGGGGGAACTAGCACAGATACGCAGTATTTT. Complete variable domain (other parts from reference TRBV7-8 and TRBJ2-3): GAGVSQSPRYKVAKRGQDVALRCDPISGHVSLFWYQQALGQGPEFLTYFQNEAQLDKSGLPSDRFFAERPEGSVSTLKIQRTQQEDSAVYLCASSLNGLAGGTSTDTQYFGPGTRLTVL.

This clone was counted between two and nine times. J is TRBJ2-1 and V is TRBV18, with 11 bases matching TRBD2. The CDR3 length is 17 residues. Trimming cost V 2 bases and J 4 bases; bases outside gene matches: 7. Germline values: CDR1 KGHSH, CDR2 LQKENI. CDR3 amino acids: CASSPRRLAGGYNEQFF. The CDR3 DNA reads TGTGCCAGCTCACCAAGAAGGCTAGCGGGGGGATACAATGAGCAGTTCTTC.

The V and J genes are TRBV2 and TRBJ1-1, with 9 bases lining up with TRBD1. The CDR3 runs 12 residues. Per the germline V gene, CDR1 is SNHLY and CDR2 is FYNNEI. V gave up 6 bases and J gave up 10 bases; unmatched junction bases: 6. The CDR3, as DNA: TGTGCCAGCAGGGACAGGGGCAGAGTAGCTTTCTTT. Its protein product is CASRDRGRVAFF.

This chain connects TRBV6-1 to TRBJ2-2; D is perhaps TRBD1 (7 bases). The germline gives CDR1 MNHNS, CDR2 SASEGT. V was shortened by 2 bases and J by 6 bases, with 13 bases between the two germline ends. This CDR3 spans 15 amino acids. The CDR3 coding sequence is TGTGCCAGCAGTGAAAGGCAGGGGGGTCCCGGGGAGCTGTTTTTT. Its translation: CASSERQGGPGELFF.

V is TRBV5-1 and J is TRBJ2-2, with D hard to call. Trimming removed 0 bases at V and 3 bases at J, with 9 bases between. The CDR3 has 15 amino acids. Germline V gene lookup returns CDR1 SGHRS and CDR2 YFSETQ. CDR3 protein: CASSLGTSDTGELFF. Here the CDR3 DNA reads TGCGCCAGCAGCTTGGGTACGTCAGACACCGGGGAGCTGTTTTTT. Full variable domain (remainder filled in from reference TRBV5-1 and TRBJ2-2): KAGVTQTPRYLIKTRGQQVTLSCSPISGHRSVSWYQQTPGQGLQFLFEYFSETQRNKGNFPGRFSGRQFSNSRSEMNVSTLELGDSALYLCASSLGTSDTGELFFGEGSRLTVL.

This chain links TRBV7-6 with TRBJ2-2; 7 bases fit TRBD1. This CDR3 has 15 residues. The V gene end was trimmed by 2 bases and the J gene end by 7 bases; junction bases not matched to a gene: 7. Germline assignment: CDR1 SGHVS and CDR2 FNYEAQ. This chain's CDR3 is CASSLTGESIGELFF. The DNA for the CDR3 is TGTGCCAGCAGCTTAACAGGGGAATCCATCGGGGAGCTGTTTTTT.

This clone was found a few times. The chain uses TRBV7-8 and TRBJ2-7; TRBD1 aligns across 10 bases. CDR1 SGHVS and CDR2 FQNEAQ come from the germline V gene. V gave up 5 bases and J gave up 5 bases; unmatched junction bases: 9. This CDR3 contains 15 residues. This CDR3 reads CASSPAGTGDHEQYF. In nucleotides, the CDR3 is TGTGCCAGCAGCCCAGCCGGGACAGGGGACCACGAGCAGTACTTC.

This clone was seen once. This sequence joins TRBV5-1 and TRBJ1-1; no reliable D call. Trimming stripped 2 bases from V and 1 base from J, with 6 bases between. Germline CDR1 and CDR2: SGHRS and YFSETQ. There are 13 residues in the CDR3. The CDR3 region has the DNA TGCGCCAGCAGCTTTAATAGGAACACTGAAGCTTTCTTT. Translated: CASSFNRNTEAFF.

Details on this clone: Within the sample, other DNA sequences also encode this same CDR3. This sequence joins TRBV29-1 and TRBJ2-5, with 7 bases lining up with TRBD2. The CDR3 runs to 12 residues. Trimming at V came to 6 bases and at J to 1 base, leaving 2 bases not matched to a gene. Germline V gene lookup returns CDR1 SQVTM and CDR2 ANQGSEA. In DNA form, the CDR3 reads TGCAGCGTCGGGACTACCCAAGAGACCCAGTACTTC. Translated, it gives CSVGTTQETQYF.

The chain combines TRBV7-9 with TRBJ2-7; unclear D gene. In germline, CDR1 is SEHNR, CDR2 FQNEAQ (reference sequence). The CDR3 loop spans 12 amino acids. CDR3 protein: CSSSLNAGRQYV. In DNA form, the CDR3 reads TGTTCCAGCAGCTTAAACGCCGGACGACAGTACGTC.

The chain joins TRBV7-2 to TRBJ2-1; D is perhaps TRBD2 (6 bases). The CDR3 consists of 15 residues. Trimming removed 6 bases from V and 4 bases from J, with 16 bases in between. The germline CDR1 and CDR2 sequences are SGHTA and FQGNSA. The CDR3 is CASRRDSSNYNEQFF. In DNA form, the CDR3 reads TGTGCCAGCAGACGGGACTCCAGTAATTACAATGAGCAGTTCTTC. Supplemented by reference TRBV7-2 and TRBJ2-1, the full variable domain reads GAGVSQSPSNKVTEKGKDVELRCDPISGHTALYWYRQSLGQGLEFLIYFQGNSAPDKSGLPSDRFSAERTGGSVSTLTIQRTQQEDSAVYLCASRRDSSNYNEQFFGPGTRLTVL.

The chain joins TRBV2 to TRBJ2-5; tentatively, D is TRBD1 (6 bases). Trimming cost V 5 bases and J 3 bases, with 13 bases left between them. Per the germline V gene, CDR1 is SNHLY and CDR2 is FYNNEI. The CDR3 length is 14 residues. In DNA, the CDR3 is TGTGCCAGCAGTATGGCCAGGGGAGAAGAGACCCAGTACTTC. Its translation: CASSMARGEETQYF.

The genes are TRBV30 and TRBJ1-2, with D uncertain. This CDR3 is 15 amino acids long. The V gene lost 1 base and the J gene lost 8 bases, with 20 bases spanning the gap. The germline V gene has CDR1 GTSNPN and CDR2 SVGIG (reference sequence). The chain's CDR3 is CAWSAPERNFRGYTF. The CDR3 bases are TGTGCCTGGAGTGCCCCGGAGCGAAACTTTAGGGGCTACACCTTC.